This T cell receptor (beta chain) derives from a study of blood T cell repertoires in COVID-19. The wider study: Specimens from acute and convalescent COVID-19 originated in the United States, Italy and Spain.

The CDR3 contains 13 residues. From germline, CDR1 is SNHLY and CDR2 FYNNEI. V lost 8 bases and J lost 5, with 12 bases in between. Authors' processing steps: It was from reference gene primer amplification that nucleated cell counts were estimated. Assay used: immunoSEQ multiplex PCR; TCRdb lists only in-frame clones, some missing. The D gene and trimming were derived from the DNA, and the V and J assignments and clone size from that table. This sample has about 370,000 clones, with approximately 87% found just once. This chain uses TRBV2 with TRBJ2-2, with a tentative D call TRBD1 (5 bases). The sample taken for sequencing was peripheral blood. The sequence came from a woman in her thirties with COVID-19, enrolled during active disease. In DNA, the CDR3 is TGTGCCAGCTGGGGCAGGGCTACCGGGGAGCTGTTTTTT. Protein: CASWGRATGELFF. Combining the CDR3 with reference TRBV2 and TRBJ2-2 gives the whole variable domain EPEVTQTPSHQVTQMGQEVILRCVPISNHLYFYWYRQILGQKVEFLVSFYNNEISEKSEIFDDQFSVERPDGSNFTLKIRSTKLEDSAMYFCASWGRATGELFFGEGSRLTVL.